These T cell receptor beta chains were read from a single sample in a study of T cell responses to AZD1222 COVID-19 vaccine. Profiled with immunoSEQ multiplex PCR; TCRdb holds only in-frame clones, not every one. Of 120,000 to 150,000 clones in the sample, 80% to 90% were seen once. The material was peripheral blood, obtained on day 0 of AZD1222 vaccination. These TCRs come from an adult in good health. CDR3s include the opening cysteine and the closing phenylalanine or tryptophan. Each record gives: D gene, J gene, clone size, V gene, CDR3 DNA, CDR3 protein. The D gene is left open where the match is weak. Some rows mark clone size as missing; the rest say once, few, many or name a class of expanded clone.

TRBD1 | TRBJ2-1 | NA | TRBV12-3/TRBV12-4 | TGTGCCAGCACTGGGGACAGGAGGAGTGAGCAGTTCTTC | CASTGDRRSEQFF
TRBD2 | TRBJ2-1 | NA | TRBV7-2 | TGTGCCAGCAGCTCCTATGAGTGGGTCAGCGGGACCTACAATGAGCAGTTCTTC | CASSSYEWVSGTYNEQFF
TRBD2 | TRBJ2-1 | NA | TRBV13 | TGTGCCAGCAGCGCCCTAGCGGGAGGGCTCCTTGCGGACTCCTACAATGAGCAGTTCTTC | CASSALAGGLLADSYNEQFF
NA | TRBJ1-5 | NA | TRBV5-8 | TGTGCCAGCAGCTTGGTCCAGGCGGGAGATAGCAATCAGCCCCAGCATTTT | CASSLVQAGDSNQPQHF
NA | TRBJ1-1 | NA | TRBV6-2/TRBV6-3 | TGTGCCAGCAGTTCCCCCTTAACTGAAGCTTTCTTT | CASSSPLTEAFF
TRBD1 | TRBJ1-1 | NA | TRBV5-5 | TGTGCCAGCAGCTTGGGGCAGGGGGCGCGGGTAGCTTTCTTT | CASSLGQGARVAFF
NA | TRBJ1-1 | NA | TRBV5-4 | TGTGCCAGCAGCTTGGTAGGCTTGAACACTGAAGCTTTCTTT | CASSLVGLNTEAFF
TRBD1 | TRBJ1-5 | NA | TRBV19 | TGTGCCAGTAGTACCGGGACAGGATCCGTAGTCTTTCTTCAGCCCCAGCATTTT | CASSTGTGSVVFLQPQHF
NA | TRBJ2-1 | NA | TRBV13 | TGTGCCAGCAGAACAGCCAGGGGTGAGCAGTTCTTC | CASRTARGEQFF
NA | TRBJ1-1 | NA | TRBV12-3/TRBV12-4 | TGTGCCAGCAGTTTTAGTAGCACTGAAGCTTTCTTT | CASSFSSTEAFF
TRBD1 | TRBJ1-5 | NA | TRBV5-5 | TGTGCCAGCAGCTCGACGACGGACAGGGGGCTAGTGAGCAATCAGCCCCAGCATTTT | CASSSTTDRGLVSNQPQHF
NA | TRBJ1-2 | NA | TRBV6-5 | TGTGCCAGCACCATTCCCGGAGGTGGCTACACCTTC | CASTIPGGGYTF
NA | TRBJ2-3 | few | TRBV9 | TGTGCCAGCAGCGATCCGGTGGGCACAGATACGCAGTATTTT | CASSDPVGTDTQYF
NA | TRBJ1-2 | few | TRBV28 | TGTGCCAGCAGTTGGAGCCTTAGGCCTGCTAACTATGGCTACACCTTC | CASSWSLRPANYGYTF